Each of the 17 T cell receptor beta chains below was sequenced from the same sample in a study of blood T cell repertoires in COVID-19. TCRdb's copy holds only in-frame clones and misses some; the assay was immunoSEQ multiplex PCR. This table has roughly 170,000 clones, around 84% appearing once. The sequenced sample consisted of peripheral blood. These receptors all come from a woman aged 45-60 years with COVID-19, enrolled during active disease.

This clone turned up a few times. This chain uses TRBV5-1 with TRBJ2-5, with 12 bases aligning to TRBD2. Losses at the gene ends were 4 bases for V and 7 bases for J; bases not matched to a gene: 11. CDR3 size: 16 residues. Germline lookup yields CDR1 SGHRS and CDR2 YFSETQ. The CDR3 loop reads CASSRTSGGLPGTQYF. The CDR3 DNA is TGCGCCAGCAGCCGAACTAGCGGGGGGCTACCAGGGACCCAGTACTTC.

V gene TRBV5-5 combines with J gene TRBJ1-3, with a weak D call TRBD1 (6 bases). Trimming shortened V by 7 bases and J by 4 bases, and 27 bases separated the two germline ends. The V gene's germline CDR1 is SGHKS and CDR2 YYEKEE (reference sequence). The CDR3 runs 18 residues. CDR3 residues: CASAANVPGGAGGNTIYF. CDR3 coding DNA: TGTGCCAGCGCAGCGAACGTCCCGGGGGGCGCGGGCGGAAACACCATATATTTT.

The chain employs TRBV2 and TRBJ1-1; D unclear. The CDR3 sequence is 12 residues long. V was shortened by 6 bases and J by 0 bases, with 5 bases between the two germline ends. Germline CDR1 SNHLY, CDR2 FYNNEI. CDR3 loop: CASSVMNTEAFF. CDR3 sequence (DNA): TGTGCCAGCAGCGTTATGAACACTGAAGCTTTCTTT.

The CDR3: CATSDSRDSSQETQYF. Here the CDR3 DNA reads TGTGCCACCAGTGATTCCCGGGACAGTTCACAAGAGACCCAGTACTTC. The chain employs TRBV24-1 and TRBJ2-5; 7 bases agree with TRBD1. V shed 2 bases, J shed 2 bases, and the junction held 7 bases outside the gene matches. In germline, CDR1 is KGHDR, CDR2 SFDVKD. CDR3 length equals 16 residues.

The chain joins TRBV18 to TRBJ1-6; 8 nucleotides align to TRBD1. CDR3 size: 16 residues. Looked up from germline, CDR1 is KGHSH and CDR2 is LQKENI. J lost 5 bases, V lost 6 bases, and 9 bases had no gene match. CDR3 region: CASSPGAGGNNSPLHF. CDR3 nucleotide sequence: TGTGCCAGCTCTCCAGGGGCAGGGGGCAATAATTCACCCCTCCACTTT.

This clone was counted only a few times. The rearrangement links TRBV13 to TRBJ1-1, with 9 bases matching TRBD1. Germline trimming cut 1 base from V and 0 bases from J; bases unmatched to any gene: 6. The germline V gene has CDR1 PRHDT and CDR2 FYEKMQ (reference sequence). The CDR3 spans 17 residues. CDR3: CASSLEGQGFMNTEAFF. CDR3 in DNA: TGTGCCAGCAGCTTAGAGGGACAGGGTTTCATGAACACTGAAGCTTTCTTT.

This clone was seen just once. The V and J genes are TRBV7-6 and TRBJ1-6, with D uncertain. Per germline, CDR1 SGHVS and CDR2 FNYEAQ. This CDR3 spans 16 amino acids. V shed 0 bases and J shed 0 bases, with 6 bases lying between them. CDR3 nucleotide sequence: TGTGCCAGCAGCTTAGCGGGCAACTCCTATAATTCACCCCTCCACTTT. Protein sequence: CASSLAGNSYNSPLHF.

This sequence joins TRBV12-5 and TRBJ2-1; TRBD2 matches at 11 bases. Germline loops: CDR1 LGHNT, CDR2 FRNRAP. Unmatched junction bases numbered 11, after V lost 6 bases and J lost 10 bases. The CDR3 runs to 15 residues. CDR3 DNA: TGTGCTAGTGGGTTTGGTAGCGGGGGGGCCAGGGAGCAGTTCTTC. Translating it yields CASGFGSGGAREQFF. The variable domain in full, completed from reference TRBV12-5 and TRBJ2-1, reads DARVTQTPRHKVTEMGQEVTMRCQPILGHNTVFWYRQTMMQGLELLAYFRNRAPLDDSGMPKDRFSAEMPDATLATLKIQPSEPRDSAVYFCASGFGSGGAREQFFGPGTRLTVL.

This clone appeared once. The chain has TRBV12-3 or TRBV12-4 and TRBJ2-7, with D perhaps TRBD1 (6 bases). Trimming pared 3 bases from V and 0 bases from J, leaving 6 bases between. The CDR3 totals 13 residues. For the CDR3, the DNA is TGTGCCAGCAGTTTCAGGGGCTCCTACGAGCAGTACTTC. Amino acids: CASSFRGSYEQYF.

This chain links TRBV3-1 (or the pseudogene TRBV3-2) with TRBJ1-5, with TRBD1 identical over 7 bases. The trim removed 5 bases at V and 2 bases at J, leaving 3 bases unmatched. The CDR3 totals 14 residues. CDR1 and CDR2 from the germline V gene are LGHDT and YNNKEL (reference sequence). In DNA form, the CDR3 reads TGTGCCAGCAGCAACGGACAGGGCAATCAGCCCCAGCATTTT. This encodes CASSNGQGNQPQHF.

The table lists this clone with a count of one. V gene TRBV10-1 combines with J gene TRBJ2-1; 12 bases map to TRBD1. Trimming removed 5 bases from V and 10 bases from J; junction bases left unmatched: 12. The CDR3 covers 16 residues. Germline CDR1 is WNHNN and CDR2 is SYGVQD (reference sequence). The CDR3 loop is CASSYKRDRGLWEQFF. The CDR3 nucleotides read TGCGCCAGCAGTTACAAACGGGACAGGGGGCTCTGGGAGCAGTTCTTC.

This sequence joins TRBV6-2 or TRBV6-3 and TRBJ2-5; 9 bases match TRBD2. Germline trimming cut 6 bases from V and 3 bases from J; bases unmatched to any gene: 11. CDR1 and CDR2 from the germline V gene are MNHEY and SVGEGT. The CDR3 runs 16 residues. The CDR3 region has the DNA TGTGCCAGCAGCACTCGACTAGCGGAGAGGAAAGAGACCCAGTACTTC. It is translated as CASSTRLAERKETQYF.

V and J are TRBV30 and TRBJ2-7; TRBD2 is a possible D gene (7 bases). The CDR3 has 13 amino acids. CDR1 and CDR2 (germline): GTSNPN, SVGIG (reference sequence). Deletions cut 0 bases from V and 4 bases from J, with 10 bases between. The CDR3 sequence is CAWSVRGRYEQYF. The CDR3 region has the DNA TGTGCCTGGAGTGTGCGGGGGCGGTACGAGCAGTACTTC.

This clone was counted a single time. This chain joins TRBV4-3 and TRBJ2-3, with D tentatively TRBD1 (6 bases). The germline V and J ends were trimmed by 3 bases and 0 bases, with 13 bases remaining between them. The germline CDR1 and CDR2 sequences are LGHNA and YSLEER. The CDR3 length is 16 residues. Written as DNA, the CDR3 is TGCGCCAGCAGCCACAGCGGACAGAGAAGCACAGATACGCAGTATTTT. Amino acids: CASSHSGQRSTDTQYF.

This clone was recorded once. The chain joins TRBV7-8 to TRBJ1-4, with 7 bases lining up with TRBD1. J was trimmed by 8 bases and V by 5 bases; bases with no gene match: 11. The CDR3 runs 15 residues. Germline V gives CDR1 SGHVS, CDR2 FQNEAQ. DNA for the CDR3: TGTGCCAGCAGCAACGACAGGGTTGTTAAGGAAAAACTGTTTTTT. Translating gives CASSNDRVVKEKLFF.

This clone was detected many times. The chain combines TRBV5-1 with TRBJ2-5; 12 bases are shared with TRBD1. The germline V gene encodes CDR1 SGHRS and CDR2 YFSETQ. The CDR3 is 15 amino acids. V gave up 4 bases and J gave up 4 bases; unmatched junction bases: 5. Here the CDR3 DNA reads TGCGCCAGCAGCAAGGGACAGGGGGCAGGAGAGACCCAGTACTTC. This gives the protein CASSKGQGAGETQYF.

As regards this clone: Other DNA sequences of this sample code for an identical CDR3. The genes are TRBV5-4 and TRBJ2-7, with 7 bases fitting TRBD1. Trimming cost V 3 bases and J 3 bases; bases outside gene matches: 3. Germline CDR1 is SGHNT and CDR2 is YYREEE (reference sequence). This CDR3 is built from 13 residues. This CDR3 is CASSWDRNYEQYF. CDR3 DNA sequence: TGTGCCAGCAGCTGGGACAGAAACTACGAGCAGTACTTC.